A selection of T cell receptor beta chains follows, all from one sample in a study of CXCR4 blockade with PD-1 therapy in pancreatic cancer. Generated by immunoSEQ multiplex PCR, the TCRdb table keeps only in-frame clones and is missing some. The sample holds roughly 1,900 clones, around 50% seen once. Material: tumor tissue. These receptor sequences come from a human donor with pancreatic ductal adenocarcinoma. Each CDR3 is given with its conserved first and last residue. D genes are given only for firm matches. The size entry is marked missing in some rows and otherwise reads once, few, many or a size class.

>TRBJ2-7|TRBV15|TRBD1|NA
TGTGCCACCAGCAGAGATGCAACAGGGGGAGAGCAGTACTTC
CATSRDATGGEQYF
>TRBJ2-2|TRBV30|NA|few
TGTGCCTGGAAGCTCCCAGGGGGGGACACCGGGGAGCTGTTTTTT
CAWKLPGGDTGELFF
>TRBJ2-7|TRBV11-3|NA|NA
TGTGCCAGCAGCTCCGCGGCAGGGAGCTCCTACGAGCAGTACTTC
CASSSAAGSSYEQYF
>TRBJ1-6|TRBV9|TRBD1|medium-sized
TGTGCCAGCAGCATCCGCAGGGACAGGGATAATTCACCCCTCCACTTT
CASSIRRDRDNSPLHF
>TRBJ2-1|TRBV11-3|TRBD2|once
TGTGCCAGCAGCTTTCAGCGGGGGGCGAATGAGCAGTTCTTC
CASSFQRGANEQFF
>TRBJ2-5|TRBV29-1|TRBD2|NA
TGCAGCGCGAGCGGGGGCCCGAGGTGGGAGACCCAGTACTTC
CSASGGPRWETQYF
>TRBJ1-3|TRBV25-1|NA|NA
TGTGCCAGCAGTCGCCCTTCAGGGCGCAGCGGAAACACCATATATTTT
CASSRPSGRSGNTIYF
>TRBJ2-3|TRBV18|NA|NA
TGTGCCAGCTCACCACCCCGACTAGGAAGGGGTAGGGATACGCAGTATTTT
CASSPPRLGRGRDTQYF
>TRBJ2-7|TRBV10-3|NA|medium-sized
TGTGCCAGCAGTGAGGCGGAGAAGCCCTACGAGCAGTACTTC
CASSEAEKPYEQYF
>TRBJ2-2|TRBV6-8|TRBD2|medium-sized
TGTGCCAGCAGTCGACTAGCGGGGAACACCGGGGAGCTGTTTTTT
CASSRLAGNTGELFF
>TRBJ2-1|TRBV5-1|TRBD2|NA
TGCGCCAGCAGCTCTTCTAGCGGGGGTAGTGAGCAGTTCTTC
CASSSSSGGSEQFF
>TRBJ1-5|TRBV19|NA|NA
TGTGCCAGTACCTCCCAGGCTGGTGGAGGGAGCAATCAGCCCCAGCATTTT
CASTSQAGGGSNQPQHF
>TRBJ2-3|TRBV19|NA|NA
TGTGCCAGTAGTTCGGGACGCCGAGACACAGATACGCAGTATTTT
CASSSGRRDTDTQYF
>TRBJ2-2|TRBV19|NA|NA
TGTGCCAGTAGTAGACCCCCGAGCGGGGAGCTGTTTTTT
CASSRPPSGELFF
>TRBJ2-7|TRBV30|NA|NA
TGTGCCTGGAGTATAGACAGGTACGAGCAGTACTTC
CAWSIDRYEQYF
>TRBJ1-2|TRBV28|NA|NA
TGTGCCAGCAGTTTGCTAACCTATGGCTACACCTTC
CASSLLTYGYTF
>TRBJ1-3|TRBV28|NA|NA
TGTGCCAGCAGTTTAACAGGGACCGGAAACACCATATATTTT
CASSLTGTGNTIYF
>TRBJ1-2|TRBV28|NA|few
TGTGCCAGCAGCCCACTCTACCTGGTCGGTGGCTACACCTTC
CASSPLYLVGGYTF
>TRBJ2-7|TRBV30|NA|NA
TGTGCCTGGAGCCAGGGGCCCTCACGCGAGCAGTACTTC
CAWSQGPSREQYF
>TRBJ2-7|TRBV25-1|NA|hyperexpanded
TGTGCCAGCAATGTGTCAGAAACTCGACCTCCATCATACGAGCAGTACTTC
CASNVSETRPPSYEQYF
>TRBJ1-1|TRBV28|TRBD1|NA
TGTGCCAGCAGTTTTGCGGACAGGGGGGGGTCTGAAGCTTTCTTT
CASSFADRGGSEAFF
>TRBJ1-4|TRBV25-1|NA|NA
TGTGCCAGCAGTCAGGGGTGGGGTGAAAAACTGTTTTTT
CASSQGWGEKLFF
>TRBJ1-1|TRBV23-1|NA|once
TGCGCCAACAGTCAATCGGCCCCCGGGGGGGAAGACACTGAAGCTTTCTTT
CANSQSAPGGEDTEAFF
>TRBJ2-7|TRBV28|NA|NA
TGTGCCAGCGGAGAATGGGTGGAAGACCACGAGCAGTACTTC
CASGEWVEDHEQYF
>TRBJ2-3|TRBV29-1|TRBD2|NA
TGCAGCGTTGACGGAGCGGGGGATACACAGTATTTT
CSVDGAGDTQYF
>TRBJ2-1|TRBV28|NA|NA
TGTGCCAGCAGTTTTTCAGGGAATAATGAGCAGTTCTTC
CASSFSGNNEQFF
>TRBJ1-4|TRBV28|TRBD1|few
TGTGCCACCCGCCGGACAGGGGGAAGTGAAAAACTGTTTTTT
CATRRTGGSEKLFF
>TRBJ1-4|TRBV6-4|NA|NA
TGTGCCATCAAGGCCGCAACTAATGAAAAACTGTTTTTT
CAIKAATNEKLFF
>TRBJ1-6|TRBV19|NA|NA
TGTGCCAGTAGACAGAGCTATAATTCACCCCTCCACTTT
CASRQSYNSPLHF
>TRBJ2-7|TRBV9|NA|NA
TGTGCCAGCAGCGTAGAAGGAGGGGAAGGAAACGAGCAGTACTTC
CASSVEGGEGNEQYF
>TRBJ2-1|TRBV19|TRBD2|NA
TGTGCCAGTAGTATGACTAGCGGGGGACGCAATGAGCAGTTCTTC
CASSMTSGGRNEQFF
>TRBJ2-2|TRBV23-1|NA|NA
TGCGCCAGCAGCCAAGATCCCACCGGGGAGCTGTTTTTT
CASSQDPTGELFF
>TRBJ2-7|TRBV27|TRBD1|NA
TGTGCCACCAGTGATACCGGGACAGGGATTCACGAGCAGTACTTC
CATSDTGTGIHEQYF
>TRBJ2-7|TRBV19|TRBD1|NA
TGTGCCAGTAGTCCCCACTCCTCCGGGACAGGGGCCCACGAGCAGTACTTC
CASSPHSSGTGAHEQYF
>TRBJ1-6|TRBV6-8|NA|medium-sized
TGTGCCAGCAGCCTCTCGACGGGCAATTCACCCCTCCACTTT
CASSLSTGNSPLHF
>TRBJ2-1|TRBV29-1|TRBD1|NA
TGCAGCGTTGTAGGACAGGGTCGGGGCAATGAGCAGTTCTTC
CSVVGQGRGNEQFF